This paragraph reports one T cell receptor (beta chain). This entry comes from a study of blood T cell repertoires in COVID-19. Study in general: Samples representing acute and convalescent COVID-19 were sourced from the United States, Italy and Spain. In each case, the material was cDNA or gDNA derived from T cells, B-cell-depleted T cells, or PBMCs.

In the source study's methods: Estimates of nucleated cell counts were drawn from the amplification of reference gene primers. Repertoires were generated with immunoSEQ multiplex PCR, while TCRdb's copy carries only in-frame clones and drops some. V, J and clone size are those of that table, while D and trimming were read from the DNA. In the table there are 70,000 to 95,000 clones, about 88% of which are singletons. Germline CDR1 and CDR2: KGHDR and SFDVKD. This CDR3 contains 16 residues. Trimming removed 3 bases from V and 0 bases from J, with 11 bases in between. The sample consisted of peripheral blood. This sequence originates from a woman of 80 years or more with active COVID-19. The chain carries TRBV24-1 and TRBJ2-1, with D unresolved. The CDR3 region is CATSDPSVSSYNEQFF. In DNA, the CDR3 is TGTGCCACCAGTGATCCGAGCGTTAGCTCCTACAATGAGCAGTTCTTC.